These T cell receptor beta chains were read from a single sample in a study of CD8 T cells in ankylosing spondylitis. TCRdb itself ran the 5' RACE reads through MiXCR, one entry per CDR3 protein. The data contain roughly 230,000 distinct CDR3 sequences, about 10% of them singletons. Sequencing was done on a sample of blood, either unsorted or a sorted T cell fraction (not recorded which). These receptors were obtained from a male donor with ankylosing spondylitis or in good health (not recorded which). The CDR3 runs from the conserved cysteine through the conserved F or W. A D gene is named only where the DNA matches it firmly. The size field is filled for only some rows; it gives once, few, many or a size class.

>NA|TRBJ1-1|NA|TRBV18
CASSPPSKDTEAFF
TGTGCCAGCTCACCACCGTCCAAGGACACTGAAGCTTTCTTT
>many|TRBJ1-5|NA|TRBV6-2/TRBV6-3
CASSYQQGVNQPQHF
TGTGCCAGCAGTTACCAGCAGGGCGTTAATCAGCCCCAGCATTTT
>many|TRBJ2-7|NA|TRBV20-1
CSALKTGTYEQYF
TGCAGTGCCCTCAAGACAGGTACCTACGAGCAGTACTTC
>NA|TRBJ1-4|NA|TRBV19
CASSDDREKLFF
TGTGCCAGTAGCGACGATAGGGAAAAACTGTTTTTT
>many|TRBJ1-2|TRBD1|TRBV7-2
CASSLAQGARGYTF
TGTGCCAGCAGCTTAGCACAGGGGGCGCGGGGCTACACCTTC
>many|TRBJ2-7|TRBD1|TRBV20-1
CSAFGQGSYEQYF
TGCAGTGCTTTTGGACAGGGGTCCTACGAGCAGTACTTC
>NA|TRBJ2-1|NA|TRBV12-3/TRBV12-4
CASSRHVEQFF
TGTGCCAGCAGCCGTCATGTTGAGCAGTTCTTC
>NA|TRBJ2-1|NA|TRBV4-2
CASSQLTDYNEQFF
TGTGCCAGCAGCCAATTGACGGACTACAATGAGCAGTTCTTC
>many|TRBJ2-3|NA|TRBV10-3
CAISDGVHPSTDTQYF
TGTGCCATCAGTGATGGGGTCCACCCTAGCACAGATACGCAGTATTTT
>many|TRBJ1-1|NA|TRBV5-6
CASSLTPLGEAFF
TGTGCCAGCAGCTTGACCCCGCTGGGTGAAGCTTTCTTT
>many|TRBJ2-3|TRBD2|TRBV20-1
CSARAPGLAGVDTQYF
TGCAGTGCTAGAGCCCCGGGACTAGCGGGAGTCGATACGCAGTATTTT
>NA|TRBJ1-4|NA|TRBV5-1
CASSPGRGEKLFF
TGCGCCAGCAGCCCCGGACGGGGGGAAAAACTGTTTTTT
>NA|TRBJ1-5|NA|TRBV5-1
CASGLRGDSNQPQHF
TGCGCCAGCGGCTTGCGGGGAGATAGCAATCAGCCCCAGCATTTT
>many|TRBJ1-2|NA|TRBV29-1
CSVGEGGSDGYTF
TGCAGCGTTGGTGAAGGGGGGTCTGATGGCTACACCTTC
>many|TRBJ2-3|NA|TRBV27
CASGGYTQYF
TGTGCATCCGGAGGGTATACGCAGTATTTT
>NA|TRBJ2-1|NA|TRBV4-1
CASSQDEGWVSYNEQFF
TGCGCCAGCAGCCAAGATGAGGGGTGGGTGAGCTACAATGAGCAGTTCTTC
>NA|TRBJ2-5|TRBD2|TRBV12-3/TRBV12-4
CASSPLAGGPIETQYF
TGTGCCAGCAGTCCTCTAGCGGGGGGGCCGATCGAGACCCAGTACTTC
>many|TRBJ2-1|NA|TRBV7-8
CASSLVAYNEQFF
TGTGCCAGCAGCTTAGTGGCGTACAATGAGCAGTTCTTC
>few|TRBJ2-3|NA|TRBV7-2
CASSLNLGNTDTQYF
TGTGCCAGCAGCTTAAATCTGGGTAACACAGATACGCAGTATTTT
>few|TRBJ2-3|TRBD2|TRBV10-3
CAIRTSGRGDTQYF
TGTGCCATCAGGACTAGCGGGAGGGGAGATACGCAGTATTTT
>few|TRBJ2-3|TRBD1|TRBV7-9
CASNRDRALYF
TGTGCCAGCAACCGAGACAGGGCCCTGTATTTT
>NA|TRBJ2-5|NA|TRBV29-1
CSVIPGLQETQYF
TGCAGCGTGATCCCCGGCCTTCAAGAGACCCAGTACTTC
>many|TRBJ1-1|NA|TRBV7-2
CASSLVGGRGNTEAFF
TGTGCCAGCAGCTTAGTAGGGGGGCGCGGGAACACTGAAGCTTTCTTT
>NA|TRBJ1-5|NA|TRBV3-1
CASSNQGGGNQPQHF
TGTGCCAGCTCCAACCAGGGCGGTGGGAATCAGCCCCAGCATTTT
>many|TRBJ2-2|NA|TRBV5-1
CASSLDHTGELFF
TGCGCCAGCAGCTTGGATCACACCGGGGAGCTGTTTTTT
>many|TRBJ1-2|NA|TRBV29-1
CSATFKGGPYGYTF
TGCAGCGCCACCTTCAAGGGGGGACCCTATGGCTACACCTTC
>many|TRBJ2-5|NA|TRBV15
CATSRTSGRGETQYF
TGTGCCACCAGCAGAACTAGCGGCAGGGGGGAGACCCAGTACTTC
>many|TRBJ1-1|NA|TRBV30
CAWSVHGETEAFF
TGTGCCTGGAGTGTACATGGGGAGACTGAAGCTTTCTTT
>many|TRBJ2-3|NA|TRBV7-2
CASSPWTSATDTQYF
TGTGCCAGCAGCCCGTGGACCTCAGCCACAGATACGCAGTATTTT
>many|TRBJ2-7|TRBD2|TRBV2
CASSYNSGYEQYF
TGTGCCAGCAGCTATAATAGCGGGTACGAGCAGTACTTC
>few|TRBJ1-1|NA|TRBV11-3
CASSPPSPEAFF
TGTGCCAGCAGCCCCCCCTCCCCTGAAGCTTTCTTT
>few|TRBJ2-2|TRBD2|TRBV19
CASRSPTSGSTGELFF
TGTGCCAGTAGATCCCCCACTAGCGGGAGCACCGGGGAGCTGTTTTTT
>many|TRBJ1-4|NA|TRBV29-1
CSAKGWNPPEKLFF
TGCAGCGCAAAAGGCTGGAATCCTCCGGAAAAACTGTTTTTT
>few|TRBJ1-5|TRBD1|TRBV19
CASSGTGSQPQHF
TGTGCCAGTAGCGGGACAGGGAGTCAGCCCCAGCATTTT
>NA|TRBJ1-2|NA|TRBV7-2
CATSPKGGYGYTF
TGTGCCACCAGCCCGAAGGGCGGCTATGGCTACACCTTC
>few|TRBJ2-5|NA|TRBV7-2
CASTLRRGETQYF
TGTGCCAGCACCCTCAGGCGGGGAGAGACCCAGTACTTC
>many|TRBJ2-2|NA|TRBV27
CASSSQATGELFF
TGTGCCAGCAGTTCCCAAGCCACCGGGGAGCTGTTTTTT
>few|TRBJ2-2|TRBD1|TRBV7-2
CASSFPGQGTGELFF
TGTGCCAGCAGTTTTCCGGGACAGGGGACCGGGGAGCTGTTTTTT
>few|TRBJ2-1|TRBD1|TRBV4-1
CASSQVGLGQGNEQFF
TGCGCCAGCAGCCAAGTGGGGCTCGGACAGGGCAATGAGCAGTTCTTC
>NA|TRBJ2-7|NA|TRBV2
CASKNRDLTYEQYF
TGTGCCAGCAAAAACCGGGACTTAACCTACGAGCAGTACTTC
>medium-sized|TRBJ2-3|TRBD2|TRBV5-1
CASSRGDGDTQYF
TGCGCCAGCAGCCGGGGGGACGGAGATACGCAGTATTTT
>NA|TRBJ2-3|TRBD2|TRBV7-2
CASSPYSGTSADTQYF
TGTGCCAGCAGCCCATACTCCGGGACTAGCGCAGATACGCAGTATTTT
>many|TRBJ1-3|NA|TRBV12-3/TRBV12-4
CASSLWISGNTIYF
TGTGCCAGCAGTTTGTGGATATCTGGAAACACCATATATTTT
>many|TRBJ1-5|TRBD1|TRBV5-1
CASSPGGGASNQPQHF
TGCGCCAGCAGCCCAGGGGGGGGGGCAAGCAATCAGCCCCAGCATTTT
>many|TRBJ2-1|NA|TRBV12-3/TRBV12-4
CASSADPGGYNEQFF
TGTGCCAGCAGTGCGGACCCGGGTGGGTACAATGAGCAGTTCTTC
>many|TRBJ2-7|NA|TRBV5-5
CASILQAGGGYEQYF
TGTGCCAGCATCCTCCAGGCAGGAGGGGGATACGAGCAGTACTTC
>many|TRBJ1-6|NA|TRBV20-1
CSARVPGRDNSPLHF
TGCAGTGCTAGGGTCCCGGGAAGAGATAATTCACCCCTCCACTTT
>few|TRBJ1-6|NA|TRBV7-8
CASSPWTAQNSPLHF
TGTGCCAGCAGCCCCTGGACGGCCCAAAATTCACCCCTCCACTTT
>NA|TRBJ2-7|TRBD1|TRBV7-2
CASSLWTGEKEQYF
TGTGCCAGCAGCCTCTGGACAGGGGAGAAGGAGCAGTACTTC